These T cell receptor beta chains were read from a single sample in a study of shared clonotypes between healthy human individuals. Profiled with immunoSEQ multiplex PCR; TCRdb holds only in-frame clones, not every one. The sample lists some 2.3 million clones, approximately 95% occurring once. The source material was naive CD4+ T cells from PBMCs. The receptors come from a man aged 18 to 29 in good health. Some clones in this sample may be carry-over from other donors' samples. Both conserved end residues are part of each CDR3. The D gene is left open where the match is weak. The size field is filled for only some rows; it gives once, few, many or a size class.

j_call clone_size v_call cdr3_length d_call cdr3_nt cdr3_aa
TRBJ2-7 - TRBV5-1 14 - TGCGCCAGCAGCCCAGCCCCGGCCAACTACGAGCAGTACTTC CASSPAPANYEQYF
TRBJ2-5 few TRBV7-9 11 - TGTGCCAGCAGCTTCAAAGAGACCCAGTACTTC CASSFKETQYF
TRBJ2-1 - TRBV9 16 - TGTGCCAGCAGCGTAGCCGGGGGCACCTTAGGCAATGAGCAGTTCTTC CASSVAGGTLGNEQFF
TRBJ2-3 - TRBV7-3 14 - TGTGCCAGCAGCCTGGACGGACACACAGATACGCAGTATTTT CASSLDGHTDTQYF
TRBJ2-1 once TRBV10-3 14 - TGTGCCATCAGTGAGTCGACACGATACAATGAGCAGTTCTTC CAISESTRYNEQFF
TRBJ2-1 - TRBV18 15 - TGTGCCAGCTCACTCGGGCAGAGGGTCTACAATGAGCAGTTCTTC CASSLGQRVYNEQFF
TRBJ2-1 - TRBV4-2 15 - TGTGCCAGCAGCCAAGTGTCCGGGACGGGGAATGAGCAGTTCTTC CASSQVSGTGNEQFF
TRBJ2-7 - TRBV2 12 - TGTGCCAGCAGTATGCAGGGCTACGAGCAGTACTTC CASSMQGYEQYF
TRBJ1-2 - TRBV28 14 - TGTGCCAGCAGTTTATCAGGTGATCGATATGGCTACACCTTC CASSLSGDRYGYTF
TRBJ2-3 - TRBV7-3 16 TRBD1 TGTGCCAGCAGCTTAACAGCGAGGGGGCGCACAGATACGCAGTATTTT CASSLTARGRTDTQYF
TRBJ2-1 - TRBV28 14 TRBD2 TGTGCCAGCAGTTTACGACTAGCGGACAATGAGCAGTTCTTC CASSLRLADNEQFF
TRBJ2-4 - TRBV4-1 15 - TGCGCCAGCAGCCAAGGGGGGTTGGGCAAAAACATTCAGTACTTC CASSQGGLGKNIQYF
TRBJ2-1 - TRBV6-6 12 - TGTGCCAGCAGTTACTCCCCCGACGAGCAGTTCTTC CASSYSPDEQFF
TRBJ1-3 - TRBV29-1 11 - TGCAGCGTTGAAGGGGGAAACACCATATATTTT CSVEGGNTIYF
TRBJ2-2 - TRBV6-5 15 - TGTGCCAGCAGCTCTAGGAGGGGGCCCACCGGGGAGCTGTTTTTT CASSSRRGPTGELFF
TRBJ1-2 - TRBV7-9 15 TRBD1 TGTGCCAGCAGCCCCGGACAGGGGAAGGACGATGGCTACACCTTC CASSPGQGKDDGYTF
TRBJ2-7 - TRBV2 11 - TGTGCCAGCAAAGTCGAATACGAGCAGTACTTC CASKVEYEQYF
TRBJ2-1 - TRBV11-3 11 - TGTGCCAGCAGCCAGACTACTGAGCAGTTCTTC CASSQTTEQFF
TRBJ2-5 - TRBV5-5 14 TRBD1 TGTGCCAGCAGCTTGTACGGACAGGGGGAGACCCAGTACTTC CASSLYGQGETQYF
TRBJ2-7 - TRBV30 16 TRBD2 TGTGCCTGGAGTGAAGCGGGGGCGGGGACTTTCTACGAGCAGTACTTC CAWSEAGAGTFYEQYF
TRBJ2-1 - TRBV5-1 11 - TGCGCCAGCAGTGGAGGCTATGAGCAGTTCTTC CASSGGYEQFF
TRBJ2-7 - TRBV5-1 15 - TGCGCCAGCACCCTCCTTAGCGGATCGCCCTACGAGCAGTACTTC CASTLLSGSPYEQYF
TRBJ2-2 - TRBV6-5 16 TRBD1 TGTGCCAGCAGTTACTTCGACAGGGGACGCACCGGGGAGCTGTTTTTT CASSYFDRGRTGELFF
TRBJ2-2 - TRBV12-5 17 TRBD2 TGTGCTAGTGGTAACAGATTAGCGGGAGGAATCACCGGGGAGCTGTTTTTT CASGNRLAGGITGELFF
TRBJ1-4 - TRBV5-1 16 - TGCGCCAGCAGCTTGGCAGGGCGTGGAACTAATGAAAAACTGTTTTTT CASSLAGRGTNEKLFF
TRBJ2-2 - TRBV7-3 14 TRBD2 TGTGCCAGCAGCCTAGGAACTAGCGGGGGGGAGCTGTTTTTT CASSLGTSGGELFF
TRBJ2-1 - TRBV28 16 - TGTGCCAGCAGCACTAGGGGCCCGAGGTCCTACAATGAGCAGTTCTTC CASSTRGPRSYNEQFF
TRBJ2-6 - TRBV28 11 - TGTGCCAGCAGTGGGATGGACGTCCTGACTTTC CASSGMDVLTF
TRBJ2-1 - TRBV7-9 15 - TGTGCCAGCAGAGCCAGCGGGTCCTCCTACAATGAGCAGTTCTTC CASRASGSSYNEQFF
TRBJ1-1 - TRBV11-2 14 TRBD1 TGTGCCAGCAGCTACGGGCACAGGGGCACTGAAGCTTTCTTT CASSYGHRGTEAFF
TRBJ2-1 - TRBV6-6 15 - TGTGCCAGCAGCCCGGACTTGCAAACCTACAATGAGCAGTTCTTC CASSPDLQTYNEQFF
TRBJ1-5 - TRBV19 14 - TGTGCCAGTAGTATTATCGCAGGGGACCAGCCCCAGCATTTT CASSIIAGDQPQHF
TRBJ2-5 once TRBV11-3 16 - TGTGCCAGCAGCCCCCGGGGGCGGCTAGGAAGGGAGACCCAGTACTTC CASSPRGRLGRETQYF
TRBJ2-7 - TRBV9 15 TRBD1 TGTGCCAGCAGCGTAGGATTAGGGACAGGGTTCGAGCAGTACTTC CASSVGLGTGFEQYF
TRBJ2-3 - TRBV29-1 13 - TGCAGCGGCCAAATCCGACACACAGATACGCAGTATTTT CSGQIRHTDTQYF
TRBJ1-5 - TRBV9 13 - TGTGCCAGCAGCGTGGACACCGATCAGCCCCAGCATTTT CASSVDTDQPQHF
TRBJ2-2 - TRBV7-6 17 TRBD1 TGTGCCAGCAGCTCTACCCGGACAGGGGCGTTATTCGGGGAGCTGTTTTTT CASSSTRTGALFGELFF
TRBJ1-2 - TRBV19 14 TRBD1 TGTGCCAGTAGTCGGGAGGGGGCTTACTATGGCTACACCTTC CASSREGAYYGYTF
TRBJ2-7 - TRBV5-1 13 TRBD2 TGCGCCAGCAGCCCGGGGGGAGGTTACGAGCAGTACTTC CASSPGGGYEQYF
TRBJ2-7 - TRBV7-3 12 - TGTGCCAGCAGCCCGCCCTCCTACGAGCAGTACTTC CASSPPSYEQYF
TRBJ2-2 - TRBV11-3 13 - TGTGCCAGCAGCTCAGCGAACACCGGGGAGCTGTTTTTT CASSSANTGELFF
TRBJ2-1 - TRBV7-2 16 - TGTGCCAGCAGCTTAGTTCCCGGGAGCTCCTACAATGAGCAGTTCTTC CASSLVPGSSYNEQFF
TRBJ1-4 once TRBV15 14 - TGTGCCACCAGCAGCGAGCTGGCGTTTGCAAAACTGTTTTTT CATSSELAFAKLFF
TRBJ2-7 - TRBV7-9 17 TRBD2 TGTGCCAGCAGCTTTGTCTGGGCGGGGGTCCCCCGGGACGAGCAGTACTTC CASSFVWAGVPRDEQYF
TRBJ2-7 once TRBV7-9 17 TRBD2 TGTGCCAGCAGCGCAAAGACCGGGACTAGCGCCTCCTACGAGCAGTACTTC CASSAKTGTSASYEQYF
TRBJ2-2 - TRBV11-3 16 TRBD1 TGTGCCAGCAGCTTCGGACAGGAGTTGGCCACCGGGGAGCTGTTTTTT CASSFGQELATGELFF
TRBJ2-7 once TRBV5-1 14 - TGCGCCAGCAGCTTTAACAGGGCCCTCTACGAGCAGTACTTC CASSFNRALYEQYF
TRBJ2-5 - TRBV29-1 12 - TGCAGCGTTGAGTCCGATCAAGAGACCCAGTACTTC CSVESDQETQYF
TRBJ1-1 - TRBV18 14 - TGTGCCAGCTCACCCCGACCCGGAGGGACTGAAGCTTTCTTT CASSPRPGGTEAFF
TRBJ2-7 - TRBV29-1 10 - TGCAGCATCCCCTGGTACGAGCAGTACTTC CSIPWYEQYF
TRBJ1-1 few TRBV29-1 14 TRBD1 TGCAGCGTCGGGACCGGGACAGGGAACACTGAAGCTTTCTTT CSVGTGTGNTEAFF
TRBJ1-4 - TRBV4-3 16 TRBD1 TGCGCCAGCAGCCGCAGTACAGGGGTTGGGGGAGAAAAACTGTTTTTT CASSRSTGVGGEKLFF
TRBJ2-7 - TRBV9 15 - TGTGCCAGCAGCGTAGGGAGACTAGGCGTCTACGAGCAGTACTTC CASSVGRLGVYEQYF